The clone carrying this T cell receptor beta chain was observed a handful of times. CDR1 and CDR2 from the germline V gene are SGHAT and FQNNGV. Trimming cost V 5 bases and J 1 base; bases outside gene matches: 16. There are 19 residues in the CDR3. These data come from a study of blood T cell repertoires in COVID-19. Across the study: Sources were T cells, B-cell-depleted T cells, or PBMCs; the material itself was cDNA or gDNA.

Original analysis: Amplification with reference gene primers provided the estimates of nucleated cell counts. The protocol was immunoSEQ multiplex PCR, while the TCRdb copy is restricted to in-frame clones and leaves out a portion. Clone size and the V and J calls come from that table; the DNA yielded D and trimming. The sample has approximately 60,000 clones, more than 75% seen once; the top ten hold roughly 47%. The TCR sequence derives from a woman older than 75 with acute or convalescent COVID-19. Material for sequencing was peripheral blood. The rearrangement uses TRBV11-2 and TRBJ1-1; 10 nucleotides align to TRBD1. The CDR3, as DNA: TGTGCCAGCAGCCTCGACGACAGGGGGCCCCGAACTTCGAACACTGAAGCTTTCTTT. Amino acids: CASSLDDRGPRTSNTEAFF.